This T cell receptor beta chain derives from a study of T cell responses to AZD1222 COVID-19 vaccine. Per germline, CDR1 SGHDT and CDR2 YYEEEE. This CDR3 contains 15 residues. Trimming shortened V by 0 bases and J by 9 bases, and 15 bases separated the two germline ends. TCRdb's copy holds only in-frame clones and misses some; the assay was immunoSEQ multiplex PCR. The sample carries 110,000 or so clones, around 89% recorded once. Note on this clone: Its cognate antigen is unknown.

General study results and limits: Repertoires in all cases were sampled only once the peak T cell response had passed.

Source: peripheral blood, taken 28 days after the second AZD1222 dose. The V call is TRBV5-6, the J call TRBJ2-2, with D perhaps matching TRBD2 (5 bases). This receptor was identified in an adult who received the AZD1222 COVID-19 vaccine. CDR3 DNA: TGTGCCAGCAGCTTGGGAGGGTCTACGGGTCGGGAGCTGTTTTTT. Encoded protein: CASSLGGSTGRELFF.